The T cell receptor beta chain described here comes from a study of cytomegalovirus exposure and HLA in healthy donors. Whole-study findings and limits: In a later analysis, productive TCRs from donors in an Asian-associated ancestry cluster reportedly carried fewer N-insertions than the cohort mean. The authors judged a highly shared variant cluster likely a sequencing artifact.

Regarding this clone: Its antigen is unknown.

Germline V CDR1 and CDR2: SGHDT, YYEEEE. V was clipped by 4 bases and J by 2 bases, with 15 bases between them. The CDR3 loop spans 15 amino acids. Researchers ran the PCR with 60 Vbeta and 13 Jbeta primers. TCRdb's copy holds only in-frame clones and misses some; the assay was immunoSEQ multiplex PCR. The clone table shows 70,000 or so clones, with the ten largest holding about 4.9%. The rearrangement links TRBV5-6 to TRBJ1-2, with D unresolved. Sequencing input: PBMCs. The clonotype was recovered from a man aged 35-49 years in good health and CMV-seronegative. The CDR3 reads CASSPQDFLNYGYTF. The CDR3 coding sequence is TGTGCCAGCAGCCCCCAGGACTTTTTAAACTATGGCTACACCTTC.